One and the same sample provided the 14 T cell receptor beta chains below, sequenced in a study of OX40 agonist ivuxolimab in advanced cancers. Method: immunoSEQ multiplex PCR; TCRdb's copy keeps in-frame clones and lacks some. This sample has some 54,000 clones, with around 77% found just once. This specimen consisted of CD4+ or CD8+ T cells sorted from blood, obtained in a trial of the OX40 agonist ivuxolimab. These receptors all stem from an adult with an advanced solid tumor such as melanoma, head and neck, liver or kidney cancer.

The genes are TRBV5-1 and TRBJ2-7; 12 bases fit TRBD1. This CDR3 is 16 amino acids long. From germline, CDR1 is SGHRS and CDR2 YFSETQ. Trimming removed 3 bases from V and 0 bases from J; junction bases left unmatched: 4. The CDR3 DNA reads as TGCGCCAGCAGCTCCGGGACAGGGGGCTTCTCCTACGAGCAGTACTTC. Encoded protein: CASSSGTGGFSYEQYF.

The chain has TRBV2 and TRBJ2-3, with D uncertain. CDR3 length: 14 amino acids. Between the trimmed V and J ends, which lost 4 bases and 2 bases, there was a span of 10 bases. CDR1 is SNHLY, CDR2 FYNNEI, per germline. CDR3 in amino acids: CASSAGPDTDTQYF. In DNA, the CDR3 is TGTGCCAGCAGTGCTGGCCCGGACACAGATACGCAGTATTTT.

The CDR3 nucleotides read TGTGCCAGTACCTGGACTAGCGGGACCTCCGCAGATACGCAGTATTTT. It specifies CASTWTSGTSADTQYF. The chain is built from TRBV19 and TRBJ2-3; 12 bases match TRBD2. Germline V gene sequence: CDR1 LNHDA, CDR2 SQIVND (reference sequence). This CDR3 is built from 16 residues. Trimming cost V 7 bases and J 4 bases; bases outside gene matches: 9.

The chain is built from TRBV5-8 and TRBJ1-6, with D possibly being TRBD1 (5 bases). Germline CDR1 SGHTS, CDR2 YDEGEE. The CDR3 is 14 residues long. Trimming removed 1 base at V and 7 bases at J, with 9 bases between. In DNA, the CDR3 is TGTGCCAGCAGCTTGCTGCAGGGAAATTCACCCCTCCACTTT. Its translation is CASSLLQGNSPLHF.

The chain uses TRBV11-3 and TRBJ2-3; D could derive from TRBD1 or TRBD2 (5 bases each). V was pared by 0 bases and J by 11 bases, with 12 bases between. This CDR3 comprises 13 residues. CDR1 and CDR2 (germline): SGHNT, YENEEA. The CDR3: CASSLDRDGGQYF. As DNA, the CDR3 is TGTGCCAGCAGCTTAGATCGGGACGGAGGGCAGTATTTT.

This chain connects TRBV2 to TRBJ1-6; D might be TRBD1 (5 bases). CDR3 length equals 15 residues. Looked up from germline, CDR1 is SNHLY and CDR2 is FYNNEI. V lost 6 bases and J 4 bases, leaving 13 bases between the germline ends. The CDR3 here is CASRASGTYNSPLHF. The CDR3 DNA is TGTGCCAGCAGGGCCTCCGGGACGTATAATTCACCCCTCCACTTT.

V is TRBV27 and J is TRBJ2-6; D uncertain. V lost 11 bases, J lost 0 bases, and 8 bases lay in between. Germline CDR1 and CDR2: MNHEY and SMNVEV (reference sequence). The CDR3 is 13 residues long. CDR3 loop: CAGRVSGANVLTF. The CDR3 region has the DNA TGTGCCGGCCGGGTCTCTGGGGCCAACGTCCTGACTTTC.

The chain links TRBV7-6 to TRBJ2-5; tentative D call: TRBD2 (6 bases). Trimming took off 1 base at V and 2 bases at J, with 11 bases between the two ends. CDR1 SGHVS and CDR2 FNYEAQ come from the germline V gene. The CDR3 extends over 15 amino acids. CDR3 nucleotide sequence: TGTGCCAGCAGCTTAGGCACTAGCCGTCAAGAGACCCAGTACTTC. This codes for CASSLGTSRQETQYF.

V usage is TRBV7-2 and J usage is TRBJ2-1; TRBD1 matches 9 bases. Trimming cost V 4 bases and J 1 base; bases outside gene matches: 11. CDR1 is SGHTA and CDR2 is FQGNSA in the germline V gene. The CDR3 runs 18 residues. CDR3 region: CASSSFSTGGFSYNEQFF. CDR3 sequence (DNA): TGTGCCAGCAGCTCCTTTTCGACAGGGGGATTTTCCTACAATGAGCAGTTCTTC.

The rearrangement uses TRBV7-2 and TRBJ1-3, with unresolved D. This CDR3 region has 15 residues. V was clipped by 4 bases and J by 0 bases, with 10 bases between them. The V gene's germline CDR1 is SGHTA and CDR2 FQGNSA. The CDR3 loop is CASSYSYFSGNTIYF. CDR3 nucleotide sequence: TGTGCCAGCAGCTACAGCTACTTCTCTGGAAACACCATATATTTT. The full variable domain, its missing parts supplied by reference TRBV7-2 and TRBJ1-3, is GAGVSQSPSNKVTEKGKDVELRCDPISGHTALYWYRQSLGQGLEFLIYFQGNSAPDKSGLPSDRFSAERTGGSVSTLTIQRTQQEDSAVYLCASSYSYFSGNTIYFGEGSWLTVV.

The chain recombines TRBV10-3 with TRBJ2-7, with 11 positions matching TRBD2. The V gene's germline CDR1 is ENHRY and CDR2 SYGVKD. The CDR3 extends over 14 amino acids. Losses at the gene ends were 4 bases for V and 3 bases for J; bases not matched to a gene: 2. The CDR3 loop reads CAISAGTSGYEQYF. The CDR3 DNA is TGTGCCATCAGTGCGGGGACTAGCGGCTACGAGCAGTACTTC.

Many counts were recorded for this clone. The V and J genes are TRBV7-9 and TRBJ2-7; D may be TRBD1 or TRBD2 (5 bases each). The CDR3 runs 14 residues. Germline loops: CDR1 SEHNR, CDR2 FQNEAQ (reference sequence). The V gene lost 5 bases and the J gene lost 1 base, with 12 bases spanning the gap. The CDR3 region is CASSPWGRSYEQYF. CDR3 DNA sequence: TGTGCCAGCAGCCCATGGGGACGGTCCTACGAGCAGTACTTC.

The genes are TRBV19 and TRBJ2-7; no reliable D call. This CDR3 has 14 residues. Germline values: CDR1 LNHDA, CDR2 SQIVND (reference sequence). Trimming removed 7 bases from V and 2 bases from J, with 15 bases in between. The CDR3 here is CASNPKELPYEQYF. CDR3 DNA sequence: TGTGCCAGTAACCCTAAGGAGCTTCCCTACGAGCAGTACTTC.

CDR3 residues: CASSESGRNTGELFF. CDR3 sequence (DNA): TGCGCCAGCAGTGAAAGCGGGAGGAACACCGGGGAGCTGTTTTTT. The chain joins TRBV10-2 to TRBJ2-2; 8 nucleotides line up with TRBD2. The CDR3 runs to 15 residues. J lost 1 base, V lost 3 bases, and 1 base had no gene match. CDR1 WSHSY and CDR2 SAAADI come from the germline V gene.